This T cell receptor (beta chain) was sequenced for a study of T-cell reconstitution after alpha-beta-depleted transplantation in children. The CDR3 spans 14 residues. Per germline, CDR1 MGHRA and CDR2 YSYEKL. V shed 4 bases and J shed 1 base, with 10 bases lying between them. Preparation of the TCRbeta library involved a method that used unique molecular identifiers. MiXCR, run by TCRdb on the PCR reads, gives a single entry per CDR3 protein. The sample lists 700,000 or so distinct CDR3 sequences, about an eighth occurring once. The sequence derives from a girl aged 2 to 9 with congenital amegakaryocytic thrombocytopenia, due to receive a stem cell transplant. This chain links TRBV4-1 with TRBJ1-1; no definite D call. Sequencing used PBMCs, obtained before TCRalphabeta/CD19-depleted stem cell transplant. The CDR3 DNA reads TGCGCCAGCAGCCGCACGGAGGCGAACACTGAAGCTTTCTTT. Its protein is CASSRTEANTEAFF.